These 24 T cell receptor beta chains came from one sample sequenced in a study of T-cell reconstitution after alpha-beta-depleted transplantation in children. Library preparation (for TCRbeta) was performed with unique molecular identifiers. Using its own MiXCR run on the PCR reads, TCRdb lists one record per CDR3 protein. Found here are around 370,000 distinct CDR3 sequences, around 15% of them singletons; the top ten hold around 38%. The specimen was PBMCs, mostly from graft donor cells, collected 360 days after TCRalphabeta/CD19-depleted stem cell transplant. Source of these receptors: a male patient between 2 and 15 years old who had a stem cell transplant for acute lymphoblastic leukemia, so the T cells may come from the graft donor.

This clonotype was found a few times. The J gene is TRBJ2-7, the V gene TRBV5-1; 9 bases are a match to TRBD1. The V gene end was trimmed by 3 bases and the J gene end by 4 bases; junction bases not matched to a gene: 8. CDR1 is SGHRS, CDR2 YFSETQ, per germline. This CDR3 is 15 amino acids long. CDR3 in DNA: TGCGCCAGCAGCTCGAACACAGGGACAGGGTACGAGCAGTACTTC. It encodes CASSSNTGTGYEQYF. Variable domain in full (rest from reference TRBV5-1 and TRBJ2-7): KAGVTQTPRYLIKTRGQQVTLSCSPISGHRSVSWYQQTPGQGLQFLFEYFSETQRNKGNFPGRFSGRQFSNSRSEMNVSTLELGDSALYLCASSSNTGTGYEQYFGPGTRLTVT.

This clonotype was detected a few times. The CDR3 DNA reads as TGTGCCAGCAGTGAATCCCACGGCGGGGAGACCCAGTACTTC. This sequence encodes CASSESHGGETQYF. The J gene is TRBJ2-5, the V gene TRBV25-1; possible D gene TRBD2, 5 bases. This CDR3 region has 14 residues. Germline values: CDR1 MGHDK, CDR2 SYGVNS. Deletions cut 1 base from V and 5 bases from J, with 11 bases between.

This clonotype was seen a handful of times. The chain links TRBV11-3 to TRBJ1-1; D unresolved. V was clipped by 0 bases and J by 3 bases, with 5 bases between them. The CDR3 has 13 residues. Looked up from germline, CDR1 is SGHNT and CDR2 is YENEEA. The CDR3 region has the DNA TGTGCCAGCAGCTTAGAGCACTACACTGAAGCTTTCTTT. Amino acid sequence: CASSLEHYTEAFF.

This clonotype was counted between two and nine times. The genes are TRBV29-1 and TRBJ2-1; D is ambiguous. The V end lost 5 bases, the J end lost 4 bases, and 6 bases lay between the germline ends. CDR3 length: 11 residues. Looked up from germline, CDR1 is SQVTM and CDR2 is ANQGSEA. The CDR3 reads CSVNHYNEQFF. The CDR3 DNA is TGCAGCGTTAACCATTACAATGAGCAGTTCTTC.

This sequence joins TRBV4-3 and TRBJ2-3; weak D call: TRBD2 (6 bases). Trimming removed 0 bases at V and 3 bases at J, with 16 bases between. The V gene's germline CDR1 is LGHNA and CDR2 YSLEER. The CDR3 consists of 17 residues. The CDR3 loop reads CASSQEGGPINTDTQYF. CDR3 DNA sequence: TGCGCCAGCAGCCAAGAAGGAGGGCCAATTAATACAGATACGCAGTATTTT.

The chain is built from TRBV9 and TRBJ1-5; 10 positions match TRBD1. The CDR3 consists of 18 residues. V trimming: 4 bases; J trimming: 1 base; junction bases outside the gene matches: 11. Germline CDR1 and CDR2: SGDLS and YYNGEE. CDR3 protein: CASSTTPRTGGSNQPQHF. Written as DNA, the CDR3 is TGTGCCAGCAGCACAACCCCCCGGACAGGGGGAAGCAATCAGCCCCAGCATTTT.

The rearrangement uses TRBV6-5 and TRBJ2-3; D possibly corresponds to TRBD2 (6 bases). Between the trimmed V and J ends, which lost 6 bases and 0 bases, there was a span of 19 bases. Germline-derived CDR1 and CDR2 are MNHEY and SVGAGI. This CDR3 has 17 amino acids. CDR3 nucleotides: TGTGCCAGCAGCTTCACGGCGGGGAACCCTAGCACAGATACGCAGTATTTT. Translation: CASSFTAGNPSTDTQYF.

V is TRBV11-1 and J is TRBJ2-7; weak D call: TRBD2 (7 bases). The CDR3 length is 18 residues. Trimming took 2 bases from V and 0 from J, leaving 20 bases between them. Germline CDR1 SGHAT, CDR2 FQDESV (reference sequence). In nucleotides, the CDR3 is TGTGCCAGCAGCTTAATAGGGGGGGGTCTTTCCCTCTCCTACGAGCAGTACTTC. Protein sequence: CASSLIGGGLSLSYEQYF.

The CDR3 DNA reads as TGTGCCAGCAGCTTATTTTGGCGGGAGAGGAATGAGCAGTTCTTC. This codes for CASSLFWRERNEQFF. The rearrangement uses TRBV7-9 and TRBJ2-1; TRBD2 aligns across 7 bases. Germline V lookup: CDR1 SEHNR, CDR2 FQNEAQ (reference sequence). The J segment lost 7 bases and the V segment lost 2 bases, leaving 8 bases of the junction unmatched. The CDR3 length is 15 residues. Full variable domain (missing parts from reference TRBV7-9 and TRBJ2-1): DTGVSQNPRHKITKRGQNVTFRCDPISEHNRLYWYRQTLGQGPEFLTYFQNEAQLEKSRLLSDRFSAERPKGSFSTLEIQRTEQGDSAMYLCASSLFWRERNEQFFGPGTRLTVL.

The chain joins TRBV18 to TRBJ2-7; D unclear. Germline CDR1 and CDR2: KGHSH and LQKENI. This CDR3 region has 14 residues. Trimming removed 0 bases from V and 1 base from J, with 7 bases in between. The CDR3 protein is CASSPPSFSYEQYF. The CDR3, as DNA: TGTGCCAGCTCACCACCTTCGTTTTCCTACGAGCAGTACTTC.

There are many counts of this clonotype. The chain employs TRBV20-1 and TRBJ2-7; D is uncertain. Germline CDR1 reads DFQATT; CDR2 reads SNEGSKA (reference sequence). Trimming pared 0 bases from V and 3 bases from J, leaving 6 bases between. The CDR3 runs to 12 residues. This CDR3 reads CSARDSYYEQYF. Here the CDR3 DNA reads TGCAGTGCTAGAGATTCGTACTACGAGCAGTACTTC.

In this sample, this clonotype turned up many times. V usage is TRBV20-1 and J usage is TRBJ1-2; tentatively, D is TRBD1 (5 bases). The germline CDR1 and CDR2 sequences are DFQATT and SNEGSKA (reference sequence). The CDR3 is made up of 12 amino acids. The V end was cut by 4 bases, the J end by 6 bases, with 12 bases between. Here the CDR3 DNA reads TGCAGTGCTATCGACAGCGCCGATGGCTACACCTTC. Its translation is CSAIDSADGYTF.

The rearrangement uses TRBV20-1 and TRBJ2-7; no clear D. The CDR3 has 13 amino acids. V gave up 1 base and J gave up 5 bases, with 12 bases separating them. The V gene's germline CDR1 is DFQATT and CDR2 SNEGSKA (reference sequence). The CDR3 nucleotides are TGCAGTGCTAGAGGGAGTTTGGTGGACGAGCAGTACTTC. Residues: CSARGSLVDEQYF.

This clonotype turned up a few times. V and J are TRBV7-2 and TRBJ2-5, with D unresolved. V was trimmed by 5 bases and J by 5 bases, leaving 15 bases between them. The CDR3 runs 14 residues. Germline CDR1 and CDR2: SGHTA and FQGNSA. The CDR3 reads CASSPQFSGETQYF. For the CDR3, the DNA is TGTGCCAGCAGCCCCCAGTTTAGTGGGGAGACCCAGTACTTC. Full variable domain (rest looked up from reference TRBV7-2 and TRBJ2-5): GAGVSQSPSNKVTEKGKDVELRCDPISGHTALYWYRQSLGQGLEFLIYFQGNSAPDKSGLPSDRFSAERTGGSVSTLTIQRTQQEDSAVYLCASSPQFSGETQYFGPGTRLLVL.

The chain is built from TRBV7-2 and TRBJ2-1; 7 bases align to TRBD2. J lost 9 bases, V lost 0 bases, and 8 bases had no gene match. The CDR3 contains 15 residues. Germline-derived CDR1 and CDR2 are SGHTA and FQGNSA. The DNA for the CDR3 is TGTGCCAGCAGCTTAGCGGGAGGGGTAGGGAGTGAGCAGTTCTTC. This translates into CASSLAGGVGSEQFF.

The rearrangement joins TRBV4-3 to TRBJ2-4; a possible D gene is TRBD2 (6 bases). Per the germline V gene, CDR1 is LGHNA and CDR2 is YSLEER. V lost 3 bases and J 3 bases, leaving 21 bases between the germline ends. CDR3 length equals 18 residues. The CDR3 nucleotides are TGCGCCAGCAGCCAGCTAATCGGGTCTAGCGTCGGCAAAAACATTCAGTACTTC. Amino acids: CASSQLIGSSVGKNIQYF.

This rearrangement joins TRBV6-4 to TRBJ2-2, with D possibly matching TRBD1 (8 bases). Deletions cut 8 bases from V and 1 base from J, with 14 bases between. Germline-derived CDR1 and CDR2 are MRHNA and SNTAGT. The CDR3 covers 15 residues. The DNA of the CDR3 is TGTGCCAGCCGAAGCGGGACAGGGAACACCGGGGAGCTGTTTTTT. It codes for CASRSGTGNTGELFF.

This clonotype appeared a few times. Here the CDR3 DNA reads TGTGCCAGCACCCTTGACGTGGGCGGGGAGCTGTTTTTT. It is translated as CASTLDVGGELFF. V is TRBV28 and J is TRBJ2-2; D is unclear. V lost 7 bases and J lost 7, with 13 bases in between. Germline V gives CDR1 MDHEN, CDR2 SYDVKM. The CDR3 consists of 13 residues. Variable domain in full (rest from reference TRBV28 and TRBJ2-2): DVKVTQSSRYLVKRTGEKVFLECVQDMDHENMFWYRQDPGLGLRLIYFSYDVKMKEKGDIPEGYSVSREKKERFSLILESASTNQTSMYLCASTLDVGGELFFGEGSRLTVL.

The chain has TRBV15 and TRBJ1-2; 9 bases align to TRBD1. Trimming took 0 bases from V and 8 from J; bases not matched to a gene: 4. The CDR3 contains 14 residues. Germline V CDR1 and CDR2: LNHNV, YYDKDF (reference sequence). As DNA, the CDR3 is TGTGCCACCAGCAGAGATAACAGGGGGCTAGGCTACACCTTC. Translating it yields CATSRDNRGLGYTF. The whole variable domain, filled in from reference TRBV15 and TRBJ1-2, reads DAMVIQNPRYQVTQFGKPVTLSCSQTLNHNVMYWYQQKSSQAPKLLFHYYDKDFNNEADTPDNFQSRRPNTSFCFLDIRSPGLGDTAMYLCATSRDNRGLGYTFGSGTRLTVV.

The table lists this clonotype with many counts. This chain joins TRBV12-3 or TRBV12-4 and TRBJ2-1; TRBD2 aligns across 7 bases. V trimming: 4 bases; J trimming: 2 bases; junction bases outside the gene matches: 5. The CDR3 extends over 15 amino acids. The CDR3 coding sequence is TGTGCCAGCAGTTCATTTGCGGGGGCCTACAATGAGCAGTTCTTC. Protein product: CASSSFAGAYNEQFF.

The genes are TRBV7-2 and TRBJ2-3; D not resolved. V lost 5 bases and J lost 2, with 14 bases in between. CDR1 is SGHTA and CDR2 is FQGNSA in the germline V gene. The CDR3 runs 15 residues. CDR3 coding DNA: TGTGCCAGCAGCCCCGGAGCGCGGTTCACAGATACGCAGTATTTT. Translation gives CASSPGARFTDTQYF. The full variable domain, rest sourced from reference TRBV7-2 and TRBJ2-3, is GAGVSQSPSNKVTEKGKDVELRCDPISGHTALYWYRQSLGQGLEFLIYFQGNSAPDKSGLPSDRFSAERTGGSVSTLTIQRTQQEDSAVYLCASSPGARFTDTQYFGPGTRLTVL.

This clonotype came up a few times. The chain employs TRBV20-1 and TRBJ2-3; D possibly matches TRBD1 or TRBD2 (5 bases each). This CDR3 region has 14 residues. Germline CDR1 DFQATT, CDR2 SNEGSKA (reference sequence). V lost 4 bases and J lost 4, with 15 bases in between. This chain's CDR3 is CSATGTTWADTQYF. CDR3 in DNA: TGCAGTGCTACCGGGACCACGTGGGCAGATACGCAGTATTTT.

The chain uses TRBV15 and TRBJ1-5, with 9 positions matching TRBD1. Looked up from germline, CDR1 is LNHNV and CDR2 is YYDKDF (reference sequence). The CDR3 runs to 18 residues. J gave up 0 bases and V 2 bases, and 8 bases lay outside the gene matches. The CDR3 loop is CATSRTHRGPDSNQPQHF. The DNA for the CDR3 is TGTGCCACCAGCAGAACCCACAGGGGGCCTGATAGCAATCAGCCCCAGCATTTT.

The V call is TRBV28, the J call TRBJ2-1, with 8 positions matching TRBD2. Germline V gives CDR1 MDHEN, CDR2 SYDVKM. V dropped 8 bases and J dropped 4; count of bases not matched to a gene: 7. The CDR3 totals 14 residues. CDR3 region: CASRAGGLYNEQFF. CDR3 nucleotides: TGTGCCAGCCGGGCGGGGGGTCTTTACAATGAGCAGTTCTTC.